Here is one T cell receptor (beta chain) with its context. Antigen specificity is unknown. This record belongs to a study of OX40 agonist ivuxolimab in advanced cancers. Across the whole study: Partial responses occurred in three patients (one hepatocellular carcinoma, two cutaneous melanoma). General study points: Partial responders treated at 0.1-3.0 mg/kg exhibited clonal expansion among the lowest measured.

This CDR3 comprises 14 residues. The V gene end was trimmed by 4 bases and the J gene end by 5 bases; junction bases not matched to a gene: 5. Germline V CDR1 and CDR2: MNHEY, SVGAGI. The repertoire was sequenced with immunoSEQ multiplex PCR; TCRdb's copy has only in-frame clones and lacks some. The table has fewer than 35,000 clones, around nine tenths seen once. This sample comprised CD4+ or CD8+ T cells sorted from blood, obtained in a trial of the OX40 agonist ivuxolimab. The chain employs TRBV6-5 and TRBJ2-7, with 10 bases that match TRBD1. The sequence came from an adult with an advanced solid tumor such as melanoma, head and neck, liver or kidney cancer. The CDR3 DNA reads as TGTGCCAGCAGTTCCCCCGGGACAGGGGACGAGCAGTACTTC. Encoded protein: CASSSPGTGDEQYF.